This T cell receptor (beta chain) was observed in a study of T cell responses to AZD1222 COVID-19 vaccine. Study outcomes and limitations: Per reports, nearly half of all spike-specific TCRs target regions that are unmutated in variants. Sampled repertoires all dated from after the peak T cell response. Spike-specific TCR breadth and depth both grew after two AZD1222 doses.

As to this clone: Its antigen is not identified.

The CDR3 covers 13 residues. V gave up 5 bases and J gave up 5 bases, with 13 bases separating them. Per germline, CDR1 SGHTS and CDR2 YDEGEE. Libraries were prepared by immunoSEQ multiplex PCR; TCRdb keeps only in-frame clonotypes and omits some of them. The sample includes 35,000 to 50,000 clones, around 80% of them seen just once. This specimen was peripheral blood, taken 28 days after the second dose of the MenACWY control vaccine. The sequence came from an adult who received the MenACWY meningococcal vaccine as a control. V is TRBV5-8 and J is TRBJ1-1, with D possibly being TRBD1 (6 bases). The DNA of the CDR3 is TGTGCCAGCAGGTTCAGGGGAGGGACTGAAGCTTTCTTT. This translates into CASRFRGGTEAFF.